Listed here are 7 T cell receptor beta chains from one sample, sequenced in a study of blood T cell repertoires in COVID-19. Repertoires were generated with immunoSEQ multiplex PCR, while TCRdb's copy carries only in-frame clones and drops some. The data hold roughly 700,000 clones, with about 87% observed a single time. Sequencing was carried out using peripheral blood. The receptors were sampled from a woman younger than 30 with acute or convalescent COVID-19.

This rearrangement joins TRBV6-5 to TRBJ1-2; a weak D match, TRBD1 (6 bases). Trimming stripped 6 bases from V and 0 bases from J, with 11 bases between. The CDR3 runs to 14 residues. The germline CDR1 and CDR2 sequences are MNHEY and SVGAGI. CDR3 DNA: TGTGCCAGCAGGACAGGACCTCCTAACTATGGCTACACCTTC. The encoded protein is CASRTGPPNYGYTF.

The chain has TRBV5-1 and TRBJ1-1; a weak D match, TRBD1 (5 bases). The CDR3 spans 14 residues. The germline V gene encodes CDR1 SGHRS and CDR2 YFSETQ. V lost 3 bases and J lost 1, with 10 bases in between. This chain's CDR3 is CASSSWGENTEAFF. In DNA form, the CDR3 reads TGCGCCAGCAGCTCGTGGGGGGAGAACACTGAAGCTTTCTTT.

V usage is TRBV7-9 and J usage is TRBJ2-1; the match to TRBD1 covers 9 bases. V dropped 5 bases and J dropped 3; count of bases not matched to a gene: 5. Germline V CDR1 and CDR2: SEHNR, FQNEAQ (reference sequence). The CDR3 contains 15 residues. CDR3 sequence (DNA): TGTGCCAGCAGCCCTTTGGGACAGGGCTACAATGAGCAGTTCTTC. The encoded protein is CASSPLGQGYNEQFF.

The chain joins TRBV6-6 to TRBJ1-6; D gene ambiguous. Germline V gene lookup returns CDR1 MNHNY and CDR2 SVGAGI (reference sequence). The V end lost 2 bases, the J end lost 10 bases, and 12 bases lay between the germline ends. CDR3 size: 14 residues. The CDR3, as DNA: TGTGCCAGCAGTTACCCGGAGGGAGGGTCACCCCTCCACTTT. It encodes CASSYPEGGSPLHF.

The CDR3 nucleotides read TGTGCCAGCAGCCAAGCGACAGATACGCAGTATTTT. This gives the protein CASSQATDTQYF. The rearrangement joins TRBV3-1 (or the pseudogene TRBV3-2) to TRBJ2-3, with D uncertain. Germline V gene data show CDR1 as LGHDT and CDR2 as YNNKEL (reference sequence). The CDR3 extends over 12 amino acids. V was clipped by 1 base and J by 3 bases, with 2 bases between them.

This rearrangement joins TRBV30 to TRBJ1-2; 10 bases agree with TRBD1. V lost 6 bases, J lost 5 bases, and 6 bases stayed unmatched. Per germline, CDR1 GTSNPN and CDR2 SVGIG (reference sequence). The CDR3 has 13 residues. CDR3 coding DNA: TGTGCCTGCCGGACAGGGGGACAGTATGGCTACACCTTC. Protein: CACRTGGQYGYTF.

The chain joins TRBV12-5 to TRBJ1-2, with D maybe TRBD1 (6 bases). There are 14 residues in the CDR3. Germline V gene sequence: CDR1 LGHNT, CDR2 FRNRAP. With 5 bases removed from V and 3 bases from J, the gap between germline ends came to 13 bases. The CDR3 loop is CASGPNRVYYGYTF. The CDR3 nucleotides are TGTGCTAGTGGTCCCAACAGGGTATACTATGGCTACACCTTC.